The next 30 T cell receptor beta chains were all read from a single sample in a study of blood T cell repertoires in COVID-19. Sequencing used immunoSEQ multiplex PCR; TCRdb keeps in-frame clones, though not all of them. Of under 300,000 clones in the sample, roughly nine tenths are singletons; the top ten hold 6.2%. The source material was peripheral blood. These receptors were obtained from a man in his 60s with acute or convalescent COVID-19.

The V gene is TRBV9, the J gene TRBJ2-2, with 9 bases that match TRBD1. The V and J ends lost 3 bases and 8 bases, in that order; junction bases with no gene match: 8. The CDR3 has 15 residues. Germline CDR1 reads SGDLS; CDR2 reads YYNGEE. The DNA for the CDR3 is TGTGCCAGCAGCGAGATAGGGACAGGGCGAGGGGAGCTGTTTTTT. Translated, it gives CASSEIGTGRGELFF.

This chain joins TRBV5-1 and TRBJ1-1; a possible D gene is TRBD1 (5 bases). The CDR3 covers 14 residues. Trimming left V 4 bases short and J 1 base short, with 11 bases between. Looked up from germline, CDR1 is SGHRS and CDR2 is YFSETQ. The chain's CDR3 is CASSAPGQNTEAFF. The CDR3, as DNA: TGCGCCAGCAGCGCTCCTGGACAGAACACTGAAGCTTTCTTT.

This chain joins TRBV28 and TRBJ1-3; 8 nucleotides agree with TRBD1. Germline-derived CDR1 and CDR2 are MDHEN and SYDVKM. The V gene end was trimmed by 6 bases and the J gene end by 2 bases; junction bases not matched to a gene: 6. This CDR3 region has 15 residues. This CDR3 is CASSLPGQAGNTIYF. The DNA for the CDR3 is TGTGCCAGCAGCCTACCGGGACAGGCTGGAAACACCATATATTTT. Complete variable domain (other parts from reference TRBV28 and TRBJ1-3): DVKVTQSSRYLVKRTGEKVFLECVQDMDHENMFWYRQDPGLGLRLIYFSYDVKMKEKGDIPEGYSVSREKKERFSLILESASTNQTSMYLCASSLPGQAGNTIYFGEGSWLTVV.

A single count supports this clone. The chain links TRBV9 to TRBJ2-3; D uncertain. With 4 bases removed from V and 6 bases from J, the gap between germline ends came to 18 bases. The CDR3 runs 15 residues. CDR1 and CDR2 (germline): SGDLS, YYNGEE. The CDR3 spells CASSPTELIADTQYF. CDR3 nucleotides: TGTGCCAGCAGCCCTACAGAGCTCATCGCGGATACGCAGTATTTT.

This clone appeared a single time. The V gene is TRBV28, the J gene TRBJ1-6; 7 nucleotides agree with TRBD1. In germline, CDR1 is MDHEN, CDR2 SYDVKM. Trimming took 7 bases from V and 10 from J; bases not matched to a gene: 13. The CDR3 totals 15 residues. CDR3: CASTLYDRVGSPLHF. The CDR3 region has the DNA TGTGCCAGCACCTTGTATGACAGGGTCGGATCACCCCTCCACTTT.

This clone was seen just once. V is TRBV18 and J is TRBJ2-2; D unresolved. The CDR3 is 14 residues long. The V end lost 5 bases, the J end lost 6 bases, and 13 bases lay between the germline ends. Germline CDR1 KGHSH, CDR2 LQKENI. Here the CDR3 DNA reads TGTGCCAGCTCATCAAGCGCCCTACCCGGGGAGCTGTTTTTT. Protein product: CASSSSALPGELFF.

The CDR3 DNA is TGCGCCAGCAGCCAAGATCAAGGCTGGGGGGGCACTGAAGCTTTCTTT. It specifies CASSQDQGWGGTEAFF. V is TRBV4-1 and J is TRBJ1-1; weak D call: TRBD1 (5 bases). V gave up 0 bases and J gave up 4 bases, with 15 bases separating them. The CDR3 consists of 16 residues. CDR1 is MGHRA and CDR2 is YSYEKL in the germline V gene.

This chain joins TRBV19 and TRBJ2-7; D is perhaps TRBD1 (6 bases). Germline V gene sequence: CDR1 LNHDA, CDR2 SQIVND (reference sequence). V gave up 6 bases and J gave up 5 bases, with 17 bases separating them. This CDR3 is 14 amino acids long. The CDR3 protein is CASSAIDRRDEQYF. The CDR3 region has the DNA TGTGCCAGTAGCGCCATTGACAGGCGAGACGAGCAGTACTTC.

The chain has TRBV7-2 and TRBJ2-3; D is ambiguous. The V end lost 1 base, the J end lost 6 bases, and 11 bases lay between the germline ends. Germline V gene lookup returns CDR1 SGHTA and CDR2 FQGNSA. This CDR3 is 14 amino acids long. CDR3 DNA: TGTGCCAGCAGCTTAGGGGTTAGCTCGGATACGCAGTATTTT. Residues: CASSLGVSSDTQYF.

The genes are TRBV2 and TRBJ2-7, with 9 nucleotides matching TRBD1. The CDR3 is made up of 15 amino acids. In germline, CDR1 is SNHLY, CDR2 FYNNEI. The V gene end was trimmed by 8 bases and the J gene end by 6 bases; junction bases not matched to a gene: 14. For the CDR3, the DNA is TGTGCCAGCGAAGTGAAAGGGACAGGGTCAACCGAGCAGTACTTC. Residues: CASEVKGTGSTEQYF.

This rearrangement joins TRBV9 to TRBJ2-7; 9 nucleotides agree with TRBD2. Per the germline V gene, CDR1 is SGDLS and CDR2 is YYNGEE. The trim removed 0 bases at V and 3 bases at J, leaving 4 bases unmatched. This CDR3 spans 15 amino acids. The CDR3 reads CASSVGASGIYEQYF. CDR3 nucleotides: TGTGCCAGCAGCGTAGGAGCTAGCGGGATCTACGAGCAGTACTTC.

The CDR3 nucleotides read TGTGCCAGCAGCTTTTCGGACAGCCCCAATCAGCCCCAGCATTTT. Its protein is CASSFSDSPNQPQHF. V gene TRBV7-2 combines with J gene TRBJ1-5; perhaps TRBD1 as D (6 bases). The ends were cut back, 3 bases at V and 3 bases at J, with 12 bases in the middle. CDR1 and CDR2 (germline): SGHTA, FQGNSA. This CDR3 has 15 residues. Full variable domain (rest looked up from reference TRBV7-2 and TRBJ1-5): GAGVSQSPSNKVTEKGKDVELRCDPISGHTALYWYRQSLGQGLEFLIYFQGNSAPDKSGLPSDRFSAERTGGSVSTLTIQRTQQEDSAVYLCASSFSDSPNQPQHFGDGTRLSIL.

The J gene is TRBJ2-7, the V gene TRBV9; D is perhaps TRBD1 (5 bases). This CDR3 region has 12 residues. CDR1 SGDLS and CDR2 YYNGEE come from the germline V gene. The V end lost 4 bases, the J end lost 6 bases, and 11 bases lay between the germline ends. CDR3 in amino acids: CASSRDSSEQYF. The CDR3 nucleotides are TGTGCCAGCAGCCGCGACAGTTCCGAGCAGTACTTC.

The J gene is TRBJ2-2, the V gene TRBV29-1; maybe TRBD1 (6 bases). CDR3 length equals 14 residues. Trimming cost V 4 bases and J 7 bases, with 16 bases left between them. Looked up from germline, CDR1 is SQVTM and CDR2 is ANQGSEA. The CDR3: CSVAGTPFDGELFF. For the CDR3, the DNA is TGCAGCGTTGCCGGGACACCTTTTGACGGGGAGCTGTTTTTT.

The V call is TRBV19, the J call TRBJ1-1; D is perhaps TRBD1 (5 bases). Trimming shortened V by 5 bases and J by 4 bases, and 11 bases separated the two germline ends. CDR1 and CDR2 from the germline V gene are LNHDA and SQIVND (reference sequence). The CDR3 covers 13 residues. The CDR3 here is CASSSQGGTEAFF. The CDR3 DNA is TGTGCCAGTAGTTCTCAGGGAGGCACTGAAGCTTTCTTT.

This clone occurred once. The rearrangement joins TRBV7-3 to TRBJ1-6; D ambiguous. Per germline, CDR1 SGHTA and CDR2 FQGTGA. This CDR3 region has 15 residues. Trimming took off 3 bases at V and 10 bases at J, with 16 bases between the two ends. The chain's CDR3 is CASSFTGREDSPLHF. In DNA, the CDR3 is TGTGCCAGCAGCTTCACGGGGAGGGAGGACTCACCCCTCCACTTT. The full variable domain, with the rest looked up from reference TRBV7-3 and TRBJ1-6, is GAGVSQTPSNKVTEKGKYVELRCDPISGHTALYWYRQSLGQGPEFLIYFQGTGAADDSGLPNDRFFAVRPEGSVSTLKIQRTERGDSAVYLCASSFTGREDSPLHFGNGTRLTVT.

CDR3 nucleotides: TGTGCCAGCAGCTTCTCGGTCTCTGGAAACACCATATATTTT. Protein: CASSFSVSGNTIYF. The chain is built from TRBV7-9 and TRBJ1-3, with unresolved D. Per the germline V gene, CDR1 is SEHNR and CDR2 is FQNEAQ (reference sequence). The germline V and J ends were trimmed by 3 bases and 0 bases, with 6 bases remaining between them. The CDR3 is made up of 14 amino acids.

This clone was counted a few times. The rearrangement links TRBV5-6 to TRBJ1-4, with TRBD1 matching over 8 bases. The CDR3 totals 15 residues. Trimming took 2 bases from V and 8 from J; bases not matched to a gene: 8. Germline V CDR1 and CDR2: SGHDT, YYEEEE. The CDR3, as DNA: TGTGCCAGCAGCTTCCGGGACAGGTGGGAAGAAAAACTGTTTTTT. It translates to CASSFRDRWEEKLFF.

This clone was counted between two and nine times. CDR3 region: CASSVGPDPANQPQHF. In nucleotides, the CDR3 is TGTGCCAGCAGTGTGGGGCCGGACCCGGCAAATCAGCCCCAGCATTTT. The V and J genes are TRBV6-1 and TRBJ1-5; TRBD1 might be the D (5 bases). Germline loops: CDR1 MNHNS, CDR2 SASEGT. The CDR3 spans 16 residues. Trimming stripped 4 bases from V and 4 bases from J, with 17 bases between.

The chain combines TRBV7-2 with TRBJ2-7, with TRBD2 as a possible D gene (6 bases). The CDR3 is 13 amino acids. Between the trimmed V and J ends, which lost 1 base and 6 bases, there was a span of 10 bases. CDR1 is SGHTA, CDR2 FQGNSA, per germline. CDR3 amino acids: CASSLVGSGEQYF. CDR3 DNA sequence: TGTGCCAGCAGCTTAGTCGGTAGCGGCGAGCAGTACTTC.

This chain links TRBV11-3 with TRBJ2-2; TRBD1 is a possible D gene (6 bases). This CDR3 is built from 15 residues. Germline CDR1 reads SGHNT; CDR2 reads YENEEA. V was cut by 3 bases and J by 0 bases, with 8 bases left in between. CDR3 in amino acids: CASSFRTANTGELFF. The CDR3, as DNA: TGTGCCAGCAGCTTCAGGACAGCGAACACCGGGGAGCTGTTTTTT.

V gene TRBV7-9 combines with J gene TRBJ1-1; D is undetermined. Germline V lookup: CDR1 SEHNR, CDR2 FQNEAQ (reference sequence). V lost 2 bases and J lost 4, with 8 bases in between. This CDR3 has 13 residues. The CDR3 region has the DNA TGTGCCAGCAGCTTAAAAATCGGCACTGAAGCTTTCTTT. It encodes CASSLKIGTEAFF.

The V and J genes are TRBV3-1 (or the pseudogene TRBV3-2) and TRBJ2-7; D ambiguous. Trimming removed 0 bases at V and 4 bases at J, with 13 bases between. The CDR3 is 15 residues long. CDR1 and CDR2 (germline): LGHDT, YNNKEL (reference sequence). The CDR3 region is CASSQDISPGYEQYF. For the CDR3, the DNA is TGTGCCAGCAGCCAAGATATCAGCCCCGGGTACGAGCAGTACTTC.

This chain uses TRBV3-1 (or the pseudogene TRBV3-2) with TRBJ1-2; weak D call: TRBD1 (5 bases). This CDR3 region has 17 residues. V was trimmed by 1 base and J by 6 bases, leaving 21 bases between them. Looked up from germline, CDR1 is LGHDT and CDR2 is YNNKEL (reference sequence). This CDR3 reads CASSQGSGRGLVHGYTF. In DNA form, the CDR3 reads TGTGCCAGCAGCCAAGGGTCAGGGAGGGGCCTTGTTCATGGCTACACCTTC.

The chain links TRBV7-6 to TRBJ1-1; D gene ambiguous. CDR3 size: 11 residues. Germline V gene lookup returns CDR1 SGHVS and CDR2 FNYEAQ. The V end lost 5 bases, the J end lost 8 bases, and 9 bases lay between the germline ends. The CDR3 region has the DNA TGTGCCAGCAGCCTACAGAACGAAGCTTTCTTT. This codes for CASSLQNEAFF.

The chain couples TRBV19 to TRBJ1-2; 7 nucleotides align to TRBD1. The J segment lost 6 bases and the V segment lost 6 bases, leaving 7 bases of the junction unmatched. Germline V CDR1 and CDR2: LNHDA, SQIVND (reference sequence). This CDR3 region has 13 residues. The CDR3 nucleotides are TGTGCCAGTAGCACTGACAGGGAAGATGGCTACACCTTC. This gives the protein CASSTDREDGYTF.

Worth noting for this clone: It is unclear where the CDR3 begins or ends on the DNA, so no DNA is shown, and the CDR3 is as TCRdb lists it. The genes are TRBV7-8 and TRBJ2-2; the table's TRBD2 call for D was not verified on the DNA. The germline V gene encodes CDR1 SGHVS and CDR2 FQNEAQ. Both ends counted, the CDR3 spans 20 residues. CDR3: CASSLVPGGALLRATGELFF.

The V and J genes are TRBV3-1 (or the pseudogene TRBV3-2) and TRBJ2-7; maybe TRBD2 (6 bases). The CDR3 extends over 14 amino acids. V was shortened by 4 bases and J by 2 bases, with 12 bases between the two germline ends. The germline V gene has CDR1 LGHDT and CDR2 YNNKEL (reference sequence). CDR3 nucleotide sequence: TGTGCCAGCAGCCCGGAGGGCGATACCTACGAGCAGTACTTC. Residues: CASSPEGDTYEQYF.

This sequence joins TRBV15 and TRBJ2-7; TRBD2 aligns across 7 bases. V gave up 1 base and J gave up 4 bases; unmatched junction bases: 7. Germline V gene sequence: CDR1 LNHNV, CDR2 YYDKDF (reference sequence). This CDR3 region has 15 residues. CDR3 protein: CATSRGAGVGYEQYF. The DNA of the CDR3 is TGTGCCACCAGCAGAGGGGCGGGAGTTGGATACGAGCAGTACTTC.

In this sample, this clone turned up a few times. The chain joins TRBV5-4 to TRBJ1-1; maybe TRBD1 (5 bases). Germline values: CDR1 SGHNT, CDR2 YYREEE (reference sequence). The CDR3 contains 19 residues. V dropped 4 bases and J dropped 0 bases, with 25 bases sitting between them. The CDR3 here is CASSRKTSWGDGMNTEAFF. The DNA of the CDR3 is TGTGCCAGCAGCCGAAAAACCTCGTGGGGGGACGGAATGAACACTGAAGCTTTCTTT.